One and the same sample provided the 10 T cell receptor beta chains below, sequenced in a study of cytotoxic CD8 clonotypes in ibrutinib-treated CLL. This table comes from immunoSEQ multiplex PCR, and its TCRdb copy is limited to in-frame clones, with some not included. This sample yields some 130,000 clones, of which 80% to 90% are seen a single time; under 2.5% belongs to the top ten. The specimen was PBMCs, collected after 24 months of ibrutinib treatment. Receptors originate from a human donor with chronic lymphocytic leukemia.

The rearrangement links TRBV4-3 to TRBJ2-7; TRBD2 matches at 11 bases. Germline-derived CDR1 and CDR2 are LGHNA and YSLEER. The length of the CDR3 is 16 residues. After removal of 4 bases from V and 3 bases from J, the junction contained 8 bases not matched to a gene. Here the CDR3 reads CASSREPGLAVYEQYF. CDR3 DNA: TGCGCCAGCAGCCGAGAGCCGGGACTAGCGGTCTACGAGCAGTACTTC.

The J gene is TRBJ2-2, the V gene TRBV7-9; 9 bases align to TRBD1. The J segment lost 2 bases and the V segment lost 2 bases, leaving 6 bases of the junction unmatched. This CDR3 has 17 residues. Per germline, CDR1 SEHNR and CDR2 FQNEAQ (reference sequence). The CDR3 is CASSLRTGAGNTGELFF. For the CDR3, the DNA is TGTGCCAGCAGCTTAAGGACAGGGGCGGGAAACACCGGGGAGCTGTTTTTT.

To note about this clone: The sample holds other DNA sequences that translate to the same CDR3. The chain links TRBV7-3 to TRBJ2-2; the match to TRBD2 covers 10 bases. The CDR3 length is 16 residues. Per the germline V gene, CDR1 is SGHTA and CDR2 is FQGTGA. J was trimmed by 4 bases and V by 5 bases; bases with no gene match: 7. This CDR3 is CASSILAGVSTGELFF. The CDR3 nucleotides are TGTGCCAGCAGCATTCTAGCGGGAGTCTCCACCGGGGAGCTGTTTTTT.

In this sample, this clone turned up a few times. The J gene is TRBJ1-2, the V gene TRBV7-9, with 8 bases fitting TRBD1. This CDR3 has 14 residues. Per germline, CDR1 SEHNR and CDR2 FQNEAQ (reference sequence). V lost 6 bases to trimming and J lost 2 bases; unmatched junction nucleotides: 5. CDR3 sequence: CASRPRQGNYGYTF. CDR3 DNA sequence: TGTGCCAGCAGACCCCGACAGGGGAACTATGGCTACACCTTC.

The V and J genes are TRBV27 and TRBJ2-7; 7 nucleotides agree with TRBD1. V gave up 7 bases and J gave up 0 bases; unmatched junction bases: 12. Per the germline V gene, CDR1 is MNHEY and CDR2 is SMNVEV (reference sequence). This CDR3 has 16 amino acids. CDR3 amino acids: CASILLDRPHSYEQYF. DNA for the CDR3: TGTGCCAGCATCTTACTGGACAGGCCCCACTCCTACGAGCAGTACTTC.

The chain links TRBV5-1 to TRBJ2-1, with 9 bases lining up with TRBD1. Unmatched junction bases numbered 10, after V lost 4 bases and J lost 8 bases. The CDR3 consists of 15 residues. Germline CDR1 and CDR2: SGHRS and YFSETQ. CDR3 sequence (DNA): TGCGCCAGCAGCACACAGGGGGCGGAGGGCGATGAGCAGTTCTTC. Translation gives CASSTQGAEGDEQFF.

The V and J genes are TRBV9 and TRBJ2-2; TRBD2 matches 9 bases. The germline V gene has CDR1 SGDLS and CDR2 YYNGEE. The V gene end was trimmed by 7 bases and the J gene end by 0 bases; junction bases not matched to a gene: 4. The CDR3 is 15 residues long. The CDR3, as DNA: TGTGCCAGCCGGAGCGGGGGGACGAACACCGGGGAGCTGTTTTTT. Translated, it gives CASRSGGTNTGELFF.

This chain uses TRBV28 with TRBJ2-7, with 7 bases lining up with TRBD1. The CDR3 length is 14 residues. CDR1 and CDR2 (germline): MDHEN, SYDVKM. Germline trimming cut 5 bases from V and 7 bases from J; bases unmatched to any gene: 11. CDR3 residues: CASSPQTGMGEQYF. DNA of the CDR3: TGTGCCAGCAGTCCCCAGACAGGGATGGGGGAGCAGTACTTC.

CDR3 sequence (DNA): TGTGCCAGCAGCACGGGACGGTTCAATGAGCAGTTCTTC. This gives the protein CASSTGRFNEQFF. The V and J genes are TRBV11-3 and TRBJ2-1; D is possibly TRBD1 or TRBD2 (5 bases each). CDR1 and CDR2 (germline): SGHNT, YENEEA. The CDR3 runs 13 residues. Trimming pared 5 bases from V and 6 bases from J, leaving 11 bases between.

This clone was detected a few times. The J gene is TRBJ2-7, the V gene TRBV4-1; 8 bases map to TRBD1. The germline CDR1 and CDR2 sequences are MGHRA and YSYEKL. This CDR3 region has 16 residues. Germline trimming cut 0 bases from V and 12 bases from J; bases unmatched to any gene: 16. The CDR3: CASSQESGTGPPGRYF. The DNA of the CDR3 is TGCGCCAGCAGCCAAGAGTCCGGGACAGGCCCCCCGGGTCGGTACTTC.